This T cell receptor (beta chain) stems from a study of neurological immune-mediated disorders. About the study: Within the group of approximately 34 multiple sclerosis patients, approximately 30 were relapsing-remitting, while 3 were secondary progressive. Study-level results: The most TCR clonal expansion was seen in HTLV-1-associated myelopathy, whereas the least was seen in multiple sclerosis, below the level in healthy controls.

Ten or more counts support this clonotype. Its antigen is as yet unknown. The making of cDNA relied on 5'RACE with 10-nucleotide random UMIs. A single record per CDR3 protein comes from TCRdb applying MiXCR to the 5' RACE reads. The table shows approximately 52,000 distinct CDR3 sequences, with 3% to 3.5% occurring only once. The unsorted libraries were prepared from 2 million PBMCs (stored at -80 C). Trimming took off 5 bases at V and 7 bases at J, with 18 bases between the two ends. CDR1 and CDR2 (germline): SGHRS, YFSETQ. The CDR3 totals 14 residues. The chain combines TRBV5-1 with TRBJ2-5; D tentatively fits TRBD1 or TRBD2 (5 bases each). The receptor comes from a man aged 40-49 years with multiple sclerosis. The sample comprised PBMCs. CDR3 sequence (DNA): TGCGCCAGCAGAAGGGACGGGGAGTCAGGGACCCAGTACTTC. The encoded protein is CASRRDGESGTQYF.